Detailed here is one TCR beta chain. This entry belongs to a study of cytomegalovirus exposure and HLA in healthy donors. There are 15 residues in the CDR3. Looked up from germline, CDR1 is MNHEY and CDR2 is SVGAGI. V lost 0 bases and J lost 2, with 11 bases in between. PCR used 60 Vbeta primers and 13 Jbeta primers. Clones were sequenced by immunoSEQ multiplex PCR, and TCRdb holds only the in-frame ones, with some missing. The repertoire shows 150,000 to 200,000 clones; the top ten hold approximately 6.9%. The chain couples TRBV6-5 to TRBJ2-7, with D possibly matching TRBD1 (6 bases). This TCR derives from a man aged 25 to 45 in good health and CMV-seronegative. Sequenced: PBMCs. For the CDR3, the DNA is TGTGCCAGCAGTTACTCCGGGACACACACCTACGAGCAGTACTTC. Translating gives CASSYSGTHTYEQYF.